The 23 T cell receptor beta chains below were found in one sample sequenced in a study of T cell responses to AZD1222 COVID-19 vaccine. TCRdb keeps only in-frame clones here, not all; method: immunoSEQ multiplex PCR. The sample carries 150,000 or so clones, just over 90% recorded once. The material sequenced was peripheral blood, taken 28 days after the second AZD1222 dose. The receptor set was obtained from an adult who received the AZD1222 COVID-19 vaccine.

This chain joins TRBV7-9 and TRBJ1-1; D possibly corresponds to TRBD1 (5 bases). This CDR3 region has 15 residues. CDR1 and CDR2 from the germline V gene are SEHNR and FQNEAQ (reference sequence). V was shortened by 4 bases and J by 1 base, with 13 bases between the two germline ends. CDR3 amino acids: CASSSLLGENTEAFF. The CDR3 DNA sequence: TGTGCCAGCAGCTCCCTGCTGGGGGAGAACACTGAAGCTTTCTTT.

The chain combines TRBV20-1 with TRBJ1-1; D is unresolved. The ends were cut back, 0 bases at V and 3 bases at J, with 2 bases in the middle. Germline V gives CDR1 DFQATT, CDR2 SNEGSKA (reference sequence). CDR3 length: 11 residues. The CDR3 reads CSARDYTEAFF. The CDR3 coding sequence is TGCAGTGCTAGAGATTACACTGAAGCTTTCTTT.

This sequence joins TRBV3-1 (or the pseudogene TRBV3-2) and TRBJ2-5, with 11 bases matching TRBD2. Germline assignment: CDR1 LGHDT and CDR2 YNNKEL (reference sequence). Unmatched junction bases numbered 15, after V lost 4 bases and J lost 14 bases. This CDR3 region has 15 residues. The CDR3 here is CASSPQAASGGPIYF. The CDR3 DNA reads TGTGCCAGCAGCCCCCAAGCGGCTAGCGGGGGGCCGATCTACTTC.

A single count supports this clone. CDR3 nucleotide sequence: TGTGCCAGCAGTCATTATCCGACTCTCCGGGACAATCAGCCCCAGCATTTT. Its translation is CASSHYPTLRDNQPQHF. The V call is TRBV6-6, the J call TRBJ1-5; D gene uncertain. The CDR3 spans 17 residues. V was cut by 5 bases and J by 3 bases, with 20 bases left in between. Per the germline V gene, CDR1 is MNHNY and CDR2 is SVGAGI (reference sequence).

V and J are TRBV5-3 and TRBJ1-2; possibly TRBD1 for D (5 bases). TRBV5-3 is an open reading frame whose function is uncertain. The ends were cut back, 4 bases at V and 4 bases at J, with 11 bases in the middle. This CDR3 comprises 13 residues. The CDR3 loop reads CARSRGGFYGYTF. The CDR3 region has the DNA TGTGCCAGAAGCCGGGGGGGATTCTATGGCTACACCTTC.

The chain's CDR3 is CASVPTLNTEAFF. As DNA, the CDR3 is TGTGCCAGCGTACCGACTCTGAACACTGAAGCTTTCTTT. This chain links TRBV2 with TRBJ1-1; D remains unclear. The CDR3 is 13 amino acids. The V and J ends lost 8 bases and 0 bases respectively, with 10 bases between them. Germline values: CDR1 SNHLY, CDR2 FYNNEI.

This clone was counted once. The identical CDR3 is also encoded by other nucleotide sequences in the sample. The chain joins TRBV9 to TRBJ2-5; a weak D match, TRBD2 (6 bases). Trimming took off 0 bases at V and 5 bases at J, with 11 bases between the two ends. The germline CDR1 and CDR2 sequences are SGDLS and YYNGEE. The CDR3 totals 14 residues. For the CDR3, the DNA is TGTGCCAGCAGCGTAGGTATCGCGGGGGAGACCCAGTACTTC. It codes for CASSVGIAGETQYF.

The DNA for the CDR3 is TGCGCCAGCAGCTGGCAGGGGGCTAGCGGGGGTCTAACAGATACGCAGTATTTT. Translation: CASSWQGASGGLTDTQYF. The chain links TRBV5-1 to TRBJ2-3, with TRBD2 matching 10 bases. Trimming removed 3 bases from V and 3 bases from J; junction bases left unmatched: 13. Germline CDR1 SGHRS, CDR2 YFSETQ. This CDR3 has 18 amino acids.

This chain links TRBV6-5 with TRBJ2-7, with 7 bases that match TRBD2. V shed 2 bases and J 3 bases; nucleotides not matched to a gene: 7. Germline lookup yields CDR1 MNHEY and CDR2 SVGAGI. There are 15 residues in the CDR3. CDR3 in DNA: TGTGCCAGCAGTTACGGGGGAGCGGGATTCTACGAGCAGTACTTC. Translated: CASSYGGAGFYEQYF.

This clone was seen just once. The rearrangement uses TRBV9 and TRBJ2-3, with a weak D call TRBD1 (6 bases). Germline V gives CDR1 SGDLS, CDR2 YYNGEE. This CDR3 region has 16 residues. Between the trimmed V and J ends, which lost 4 bases and 2 bases, there was a span of 17 bases. CDR3 region: CASSLGQDSYTDTQYF. The CDR3 DNA reads as TGTGCCAGCAGCTTAGGCCAGGACAGCTACACAGATACGCAGTATTTT.

This chain connects TRBV19 to TRBJ1-1, with D unclear. V gave up 5 bases and J gave up 3 bases, with 16 bases separating them. The CDR3 length is 15 residues. Germline CDR1 LNHDA, CDR2 SQIVND (reference sequence). The CDR3 here is CASSLYSHSDTEAFF. The DNA for the CDR3 is TGTGCCAGTAGTTTATACAGCCACTCGGACACTGAAGCTTTCTTT.

The rearrangement uses TRBV4-1 and TRBJ1-1, with unresolved D. V gave up 1 base and J gave up 1 base, with 7 bases separating them. CDR3 length equals 14 residues. CDR1 is MGHRA, CDR2 YSYEKL, per germline. CDR3 amino acids: CASSQAGENTEAFF. The CDR3, as DNA: TGCGCCAGCAGCCAAGCCGGGGAGAACACTGAAGCTTTCTTT.

This clone is a singleton in its sample. This chain uses TRBV7-9 with TRBJ1-5; TRBD1 matches 9 bases. CDR1 is SEHNR and CDR2 is FQNEAQ in the germline V gene (reference sequence). J was trimmed by 6 bases and V by 4 bases; bases with no gene match: 10. This CDR3 spans 16 amino acids. The CDR3 spells CASSSGPGQGGQPQHF. In DNA, the CDR3 is TGTGCCAGCAGCTCTGGACCGGGACAGGGAGGTCAGCCCCAGCATTTT.

The rearrangement links TRBV29-1 to TRBJ1-5, with 7 nucleotides matching TRBD1. Germline lookup yields CDR1 SQVTM and CDR2 ANQGSEA. The CDR3 runs to 14 residues. V gave up 5 bases and J gave up 5 bases; unmatched junction bases: 9. CDR3 DNA: TGCAGCGTTCGGGAGGGGGCGTCGGATCAGCCCCAGCATTTT. This codes for CSVREGASDQPQHF.

V is TRBV21-1 and J is TRBJ2-1; the table calls TRBD1, which could not be checked here. TRBV21-1 is noted as a pseudogene. CDR3 length: 16 amino acids. CDR3 DNA: TGTGCCAGCAGCAGATCTCAGGGGGCCGGTTACAATGAGCAGTTCTTC. As protein: CASSRSQGAGYNEQFF.

This chain uses TRBV6-5 with TRBJ2-7; no clear D. The CDR3 has 12 residues. V was cut by 6 bases and J by 0 bases, with 6 bases left in between. Per the germline V gene, CDR1 is MNHEY and CDR2 is SVGAGI. In DNA form, the CDR3 reads TGTGCCAGCAGGGGAAACTCCTACGAGCAGTACTTC. As protein: CASRGNSYEQYF.

V and J are TRBV30 and TRBJ2-5; D may be TRBD1 (6 bases). V was cut by 3 bases and J by 2 bases, with 10 bases left in between. Germline CDR1 and CDR2: GTSNPN and SVGIG (reference sequence). CDR3 length: 13 amino acids. CDR3 DNA: TGTGCCTGGAGCCGGGACACACAAGAGACCCAGTACTTC. The encoded protein is CAWSRDTQETQYF.

This chain uses TRBV9 with TRBJ2-2; D not resolved. In germline, CDR1 is SGDLS, CDR2 YYNGEE. Trimming removed 2 bases at V and 6 bases at J, with 17 bases between. This CDR3 has 16 residues. DNA of the CDR3: TGTGCCAGCAGCGTCCTACCCGGTCAAGCCGCCGGGGAGCTGTTTTTT. Translated: CASSVLPGQAAGELFF. Variable domain in full (rest from reference TRBV9 and TRBJ2-2): DSGVTQTPKHLITATGQRVTLRCSPRSGDLSVYWYQQSLDQGLQFLIQYYNGEERAKGNILERFSAQQFPDLHSELNLSSLELGDSALYFCASSVLPGQAAGELFFGEGSRLTVL.

This clone was detected only once. The chain uses TRBV6-6 and TRBJ2-3, with 12 positions matching TRBD1. Per germline, CDR1 MNHNY and CDR2 SVGAGI (reference sequence). V lost 1 base to trimming and J lost 11 bases; unmatched junction nucleotides: 4. The CDR3 has 14 residues. The CDR3 region has the DNA TGTGCCAGCAGTTACTGGGACAGGGGGCGTGGGCAGTATTTT. This translates into CASSYWDRGRGQYF.

The chain couples TRBV3-1 (or the pseudogene TRBV3-2) to TRBJ2-1; D not certain. V lost 0 bases and J 6 bases, leaving 12 bases between the germline ends. The CDR3 contains 15 residues. From germline, CDR1 is LGHDT and CDR2 YNNKEL (reference sequence). The CDR3 DNA reads TGTGCCAGCAGCCAAGATCGGTTGATAAGCAATGAGCAGTTCTTC. It codes for CASSQDRLISNEQFF.

This clone was observed a single time. The chain links TRBV5-5 to TRBJ1-1, with a possible D match to TRBD1 (6 bases). Trimming shortened V by 1 base and J by 4 bases, and 14 bases separated the two germline ends. CDR1 SGHKS and CDR2 YYEKEE come from the germline V gene (reference sequence). This CDR3 region has 15 residues. The CDR3 spells CASSLWWGQGTEAFF. The CDR3 nucleotides are TGTGCCAGCAGCTTGTGGTGGGGGCAAGGCACTGAAGCTTTCTTT. Filled out from reference TRBV5-5 and TRBJ1-1, the complete variable domain reads DAGVTQSPTHLIKTRGQQVTLRCSPISGHKSVSWYQQVLGQGPQFIFQYYEKEERGRGNFPDRFSARQFPNYSSELNVNALLLGDSALYLCASSLWWGQGTEAFFGQGTRLTVV.

The chain links TRBV3-1 (or the pseudogene TRBV3-2) to TRBJ2-1; D is uncertain. Trimming cost V 3 bases and J 0 bases, with 9 bases left between them. The CDR3 consists of 15 residues. Germline CDR1 is LGHDT and CDR2 is YNNKEL (reference sequence). The DNA of the CDR3 is TGTGCCAGCAGCCACCCCTGGAGCTCCTACAATGAGCAGTTCTTC. Its translation: CASSHPWSSYNEQFF.

The chain uses TRBV2 and TRBJ1-2; TRBD1 matches at 8 bases. V shed 0 bases, J shed 7 bases, and the junction held 7 bases outside the gene matches. Germline lookup yields CDR1 SNHLY and CDR2 FYNNEI. The CDR3 contains 15 residues. CDR3 loop: CASSEARTGSIGYTF. The CDR3, as DNA: TGTGCCAGCAGTGAAGCCCGGACAGGGAGTATTGGCTACACCTTC.